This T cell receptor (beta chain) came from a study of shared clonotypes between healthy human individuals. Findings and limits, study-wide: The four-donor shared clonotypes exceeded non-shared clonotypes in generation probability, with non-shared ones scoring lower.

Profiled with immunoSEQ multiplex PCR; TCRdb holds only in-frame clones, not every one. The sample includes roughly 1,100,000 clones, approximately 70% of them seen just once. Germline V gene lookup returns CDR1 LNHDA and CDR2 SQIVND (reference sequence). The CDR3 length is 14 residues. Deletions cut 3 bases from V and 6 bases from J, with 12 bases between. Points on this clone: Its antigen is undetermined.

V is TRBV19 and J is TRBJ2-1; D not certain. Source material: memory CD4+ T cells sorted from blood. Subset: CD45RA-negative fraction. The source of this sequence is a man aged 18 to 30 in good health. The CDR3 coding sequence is TGTGCCAGTAGTATTTCCGTGAGCATCAATGAGCAGTTCTTC. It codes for CASSISVSINEQFF.